This entry lists 23 T cell receptor beta chains sequenced from one sample in a study of T cell repertoires in cytomegalovirus infection. From the reads, TCRdb called clonotypes with MiXCR, one entry per CDR3 protein. Here the sample spans 570,000 or so distinct CDR3 sequences, around two fifths being singletons. No antigen is known for these receptors. The sample was cultured PBMCs, taken from culture after CMV antigen stimulation. The receptors stem from a human donor in good health (CMV status not recorded). Some clones in this sample may be carry-over from other donors' samples.

This chain connects TRBV7-8 to TRBJ1-4; 9 nucleotides agree with TRBD1. V dropped 5 bases and J dropped 6; count of bases not matched to a gene: 7. Germline V CDR1 and CDR2: SGHVS, FQNEAQ. CDR3 size: 15 residues. The CDR3 region is CASSLGDREDEKLFF. DNA for the CDR3: TGTGCCAGCAGCCTAGGGGACAGGGAGGATGAAAAACTGTTTTTT.

The gene calls are TRBV24-1 and TRBJ2-3; D is uncertain. With 0 bases removed from V and 5 bases from J, the gap between germline ends came to 5 bases. This CDR3 spans 13 amino acids. Germline V gives CDR1 KGHDR, CDR2 SFDVKD. CDR3 DNA: TGTGCCACCAGTGATTTGCTCGAAGATACGCAGTATTTT. Its translation: CATSDLLEDTQYF.

The V and J genes are TRBV27 and TRBJ2-7; D is undetermined. Germline values: CDR1 MNHEY, CDR2 SMNVEV (reference sequence). V was pared by 3 bases and J by 3 bases, with 9 bases between. The CDR3 has 13 amino acids. The chain's CDR3 is CASSLSLYYEQYF. The CDR3 DNA reads TGTGCCAGCAGTTTGAGTCTTTACTACGAGCAGTACTTC.

The chain employs TRBV10-3 and TRBJ2-5, with 11 bases aligning to TRBD1. This CDR3 has 14 amino acids. The V segment lost 6 bases and the J segment 5 bases; nucleotides outside the gene matches: 5. Per the germline V gene, CDR1 is ENHRY and CDR2 is SYGVKD. The DNA of the CDR3 is TGTGCCATCAGCCGGACAGGGGGCCGGGAGACCCAGTACTTC. It translates to CAISRTGGRETQYF.

This clonotype showed up just once. The rearrangement joins TRBV2 to TRBJ2-7; 8 positions match TRBD1. CDR1 and CDR2 (germline): SNHLY, FYNNEI. V was clipped by 4 bases and J by 3 bases; unmatched bases: 2. This CDR3 comprises 13 residues. DNA for the CDR3: TGTGCCAGCAGTGGGGGACAGGACTACGAGCAGTACTTC. This sequence encodes CASSGGQDYEQYF.

This clonotype was detected many times. The J gene is TRBJ2-7, the V gene TRBV7-2; 13 bases align to TRBD2. This CDR3 spans 15 amino acids. The V gene's germline CDR1 is SGHTA and CDR2 FQGNSA. With 4 bases clipped from V and 4 bases from J, the junction kept 4 bases outside the gene matches. In nucleotides, the CDR3 is TGTGCCAGCAGCTCTACTAGCGGGGGGGCGTACGAGCAGTACTTC. Translating it yields CASSSTSGGAYEQYF.

The gene calls are TRBV20-1 and TRBJ2-2; D is perhaps TRBD1 (6 bases). Germline assignment: CDR1 DFQATT and CDR2 SNEGSKA (reference sequence). CDR3 length: 13 residues. V was trimmed by 5 bases and J by 2 bases, leaving 9 bases between them. DNA of the CDR3: TGCAGTGCTCTGGGGGCCAACACCGGGGAGCTGTTTTTT. Amino acids: CSALGANTGELFF.

CDR3 protein: CASKGDGMGNTEAFF. The CDR3 DNA reads as TGTGCCAGCAAGGGGGACGGGATGGGGAACACTGAAGCTTTCTTT. The chain employs TRBV7-6 and TRBJ1-1, with a weak D call TRBD1 (6 bases). The ends were cut back, 7 bases at V and 1 base at J, with 16 bases in the middle. The CDR3 runs to 15 residues. CDR1 SGHVS and CDR2 FNYEAQ come from the germline V gene.

The V gene is TRBV7-6, the J gene TRBJ1-2, with 8 bases aligning to TRBD1. Losses at the gene ends were 1 base for V and 4 bases for J; bases not matched to a gene: 5. This CDR3 has 15 residues. In germline, CDR1 is SGHVS, CDR2 FNYEAQ. The chain's CDR3 is CASSLGQGTAYGYTF. The CDR3 bases are TGTGCCAGCAGCTTAGGACAGGGGACGGCCTATGGCTACACCTTC. The complete variable domain, with remaining parts taken from reference TRBV7-6 and TRBJ1-2, reads GAGVSQSPRYKVTKRGQDVALRCDPISGHVSLYWYRQALGQGPEFLTYFNYEAQQDKSGLPNDRFSAERPEGSISTLTIQRTEQRDSAMYRCASSLGQGTAYGYTFGSGTRLTVV.

DNA for the CDR3: TGTGCCAGCAGTCCCTTCCCCCGGGACATGTTCACCGGGGAGCTGTTTTTT. Its protein product is CASSPFPRDMFTGELFF. V usage is TRBV27 and J usage is TRBJ2-2; TRBD1 is a possible D gene (6 bases). V was pared by 5 bases and J by 4 bases, with 20 bases between. The germline V gene encodes CDR1 MNHEY and CDR2 SMNVEV (reference sequence). The CDR3 contains 17 residues.

The rearrangement links TRBV7-2 to TRBJ1-6; D perhaps matches TRBD1 (5 bases). The CDR3 is made up of 15 amino acids. Per the germline V gene, CDR1 is SGHTA and CDR2 is FQGNSA. The ends were cut back, 6 bases at V and 1 base at J, with 10 bases in the middle. Here the CDR3 DNA reads TGTGCCAGCAGTGGACAAGGGTCCTATAATTCACCCCTCCACTTT. Amino acids: CASSGQGSYNSPLHF.

There are a few counts of this clonotype. V gene TRBV28 combines with J gene TRBJ2-7, with 8 bases aligning to TRBD1. The CDR3 has 15 amino acids. CDR1 and CDR2 from the germline V gene are MDHEN and SYDVKM. V shed 6 bases and J 2 bases; nucleotides not matched to a gene: 9. The DNA for the CDR3 is TGTGCCAGCAGAAGCGACAGGGGCGGGACCTACGAGCAGTACTTC. Its protein is CASRSDRGGTYEQYF. Supplemented by reference TRBV28 and TRBJ2-7, the full variable domain reads DVKVTQSSRYLVKRTGEKVFLECVQDMDHENMFWYRQDPGLGLRLIYFSYDVKMKEKGDIPEGYSVSREKKERFSLILESASTNQTSMYLCASRSDRGGTYEQYFGPGTRLTVT.

There are a few counts of this clonotype. The V and J genes are TRBV10-3 and TRBJ2-2; tentatively, D is TRBD1 or TRBD2 (5 bases each). The germline gives CDR1 ENHRY, CDR2 SYGVKD. CDR3 length: 16 amino acids. The V end was cut by 2 bases, the J end by 1 base, with 11 bases between. CDR3 in amino acids: CAISEGAGLNTGELFF. The CDR3 region has the DNA TGTGCCATCAGTGAGGGGGCGGGTTTGAACACCGGGGAGCTGTTTTTT.

The chain links TRBV5-4 to TRBJ2-1, with TRBD1 as a possible D gene (7 bases). V lost 2 bases and J lost 3, with 12 bases in between. Germline V CDR1 and CDR2: SGHNT, YYREEE (reference sequence). The CDR3 spans 15 residues. CDR3 DNA: TGTGCCAGCAGCTTCAGGGGGGAGGTCTACAATGAGCAGTTCTTC. Encoded protein: CASSFRGEVYNEQFF.

V gene TRBV7-2 combines with J gene TRBJ2-7; no definite D call. This CDR3 region has 13 residues. Germline V gene data show CDR1 as SGHTA and CDR2 as FQGNSA. V lost 7 bases and J lost 3, with 13 bases in between. CDR3 bases: TGTGCCAGCACCATCCGGGTCGGCTACGAGCAGTACTTC. Amino acids: CASTIRVGYEQYF.

The chain employs TRBV6-2 or TRBV6-3 and TRBJ2-7; 7 nucleotides line up with TRBD1. The CDR3 runs to 14 residues. Per the germline V gene, CDR1 is MNHEY and CDR2 is SVGEGT. V dropped 5 bases and J dropped 4; count of bases not matched to a gene: 8. The CDR3 spells CASSRTGGRYEQYF. Here the CDR3 DNA reads TGTGCCAGCAGTCGGACAGGTGGTAGGTACGAGCAGTACTTC.

This clonotype was picked up a small number of times. The chain carries TRBV7-8 and TRBJ2-1; TRBD2 matches 13 bases. V trimming: 4 bases; J trimming: 9 bases; junction bases outside the gene matches: 3. The length of the CDR3 is 14 residues. The germline CDR1 and CDR2 sequences are SGHVS and FQNEAQ. CDR3 loop: CASSSGLAGSEQFF. The DNA for the CDR3 is TGTGCCAGCAGCTCGGGACTAGCGGGGTCTGAGCAGTTCTTC.

In its sample, this clonotype was seen a few times. The chain recombines TRBV7-4 with TRBJ1-4, with TRBD1 matching 7 bases. The CDR3 runs to 20 residues. Per germline, CDR1 SGHVT and CDR2 SQSDAQ. J was trimmed by 7 bases and V by 3 bases; bases with no gene match: 23. The chain's CDR3 is CASSLVPPYGTAAFREKLFF. In DNA, the CDR3 is TGTGCCAGCAGCTTGGTTCCCCCCTACGGGACAGCAGCTTTCCGTGAAAAACTGTTTTTT.

The chain links TRBV7-8 to TRBJ2-2; 8 nucleotides line up with TRBD2. CDR3 length: 17 residues. With V trimmed by 3 bases and J by 5 bases, 11 bases remained unmatched. The germline V gene has CDR1 SGHVS and CDR2 FQNEAQ. CDR3 bases: TGTGCCAGCAGCTTCTTTAGCGGGATAGTTTTAACCGGGGAGCTGTTTTTT. It translates to CASSFFSGIVLTGELFF.

The chain has TRBV12-5 and TRBJ1-2, with 8 bases that match TRBD1. The CDR3 loop spans 13 amino acids. The J segment lost 6 bases and the V segment lost 2 bases, leaving 2 bases of the junction unmatched. Germline loops: CDR1 LGHNT, CDR2 FRNRAP. DNA for the CDR3: TGTGCTAGTGGTTTGACAGGGGGTCATGGCTACACCTTC. This translates into CASGLTGGHGYTF.

The rearrangement uses TRBV4-3 and TRBJ2-1; D is unclear. CDR3 length: 14 amino acids. Germline CDR1 and CDR2: LGHNA and YSLEER. Trimming pared 0 bases from V and 6 bases from J, leaving 9 bases between. The CDR3 sequence: CASSQDGLVNEQFF. CDR3 bases: TGCGCCAGCAGCCAAGATGGTCTAGTCAATGAGCAGTTCTTC.

The rearrangement joins TRBV6-6 to TRBJ2-7, with a weak D call TRBD2 (5 bases). Germline values: CDR1 MNHNY, CDR2 SVGAGI (reference sequence). V lost 4 bases and J lost 3, with 10 bases in between. This CDR3 has 13 amino acids. In DNA form, the CDR3 reads TGTGCCAGCAGTTCCGGGGTGAGCTACGAGCAGTACTTC. Residues: CASSSGVSYEQYF.

The gene calls are TRBV6-6 and TRBJ2-2; TRBD1 aligns across 8 bases. The CDR3 extends over 16 amino acids. V lost 6 bases to trimming and J lost 6 bases; unmatched junction nucleotides: 12. Germline loops: CDR1 MNHNY, CDR2 SVGAGI (reference sequence). CDR3 amino acids: CASRGGGRGPAGELFF. In nucleotides, the CDR3 is TGTGCCAGCAGAGGAGGCGGCAGGGGGCCTGCCGGGGAGCTGTTTTTT.